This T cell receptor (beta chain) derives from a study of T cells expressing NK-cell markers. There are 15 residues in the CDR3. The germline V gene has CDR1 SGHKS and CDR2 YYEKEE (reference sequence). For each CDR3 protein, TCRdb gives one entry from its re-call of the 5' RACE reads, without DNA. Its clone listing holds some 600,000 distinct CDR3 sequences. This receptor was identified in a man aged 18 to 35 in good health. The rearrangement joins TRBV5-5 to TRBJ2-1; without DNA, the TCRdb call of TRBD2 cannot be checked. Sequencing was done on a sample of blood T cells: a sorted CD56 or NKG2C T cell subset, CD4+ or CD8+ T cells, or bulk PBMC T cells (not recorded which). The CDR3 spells CASSHTSGWGDEQFF.